The entry below describes one TCR beta chain. TCRdb's copy holds only in-frame clones and misses some; the assay was immunoSEQ multiplex PCR. The table records 250,000 or so clones, approximately 80% of them present only once. The sample originates from a study of blood T cell repertoires in COVID-19. The CDR3 consists of 15 residues. Looked up from germline, CDR1 is LGHDT and CDR2 is YNNKEL (reference sequence). V lost 5 bases and J 2 bases, leaving 13 bases between the germline ends. Input material: peripheral blood. The chain combines TRBV3-1 (or the pseudogene TRBV3-2) with TRBJ2-1; D ambiguous. The clonotype was recovered from a woman aged 55 to 70 with active or convalescent COVID-19. The chain's CDR3 is CASSVSRMPYNEQFF. As DNA, the CDR3 is TGTGCCAGCAGCGTATCTAGGATGCCCTACAATGAGCAGTTCTTC.